The present T cell receptor beta chain was sequenced within a study of blood T cells in healthy people across ages. Study-wide results and caveats: Naive T cell percentage showed a strong correlation with TCR beta diversity.

This CDR3 is built from 16 residues. V was shortened by 2 bases and J by 0 bases, with 13 bases between the two germline ends. Germline V lookup: CDR1 SNHLY, CDR2 FYNNEI. With regard to this clonotype: Antigen unknown.

For the second PCR, which ran for about 6 to 11 cycles, a sample-barcoded 5' primer and a J-beta primer mix were used. From the 5' RACE reads, TCRdb called clonotypes with MiXCR, one entry per CDR3 protein. The sample consists of roughly 700,000 distinct CDR3 sequences, 25% of them appearing once. This sample also belongs to another study, concerning T cells of mothers and their children.

The sequence was obtained from a boy younger than 18 in good health. Sequencing was performed on blood. The genes are TRBV2 and TRBJ1-1; no firm D call. As DNA, the CDR3 is TGTGCCAGCAGTGAATTAGGAGGGAATATGAACACTGAAGCTTTCTTT. This codes for CASSELGGNMNTEAFF.